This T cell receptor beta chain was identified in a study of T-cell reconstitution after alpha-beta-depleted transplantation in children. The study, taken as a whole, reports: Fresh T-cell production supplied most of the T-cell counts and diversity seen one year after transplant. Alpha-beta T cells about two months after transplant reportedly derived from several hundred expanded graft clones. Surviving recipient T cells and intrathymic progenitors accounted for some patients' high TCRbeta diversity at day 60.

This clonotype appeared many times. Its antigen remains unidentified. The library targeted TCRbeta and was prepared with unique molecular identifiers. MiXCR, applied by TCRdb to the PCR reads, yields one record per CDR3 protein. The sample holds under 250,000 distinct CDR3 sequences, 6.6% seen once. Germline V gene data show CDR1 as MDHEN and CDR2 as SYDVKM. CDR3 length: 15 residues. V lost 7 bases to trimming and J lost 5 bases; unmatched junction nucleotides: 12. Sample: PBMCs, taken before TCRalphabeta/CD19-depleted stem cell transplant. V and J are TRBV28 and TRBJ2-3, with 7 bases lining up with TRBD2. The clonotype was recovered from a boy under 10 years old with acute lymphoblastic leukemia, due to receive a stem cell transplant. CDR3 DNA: TGTGCCAGCAACGAGCGGGGTGGCCCGATAGATACGCAGTATTTT. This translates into CASNERGGPIDTQYF. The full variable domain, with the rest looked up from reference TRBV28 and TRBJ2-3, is DVKVTQSSRYLVKRTGEKVFLECVQDMDHENMFWYRQDPGLGLRLIYFSYDVKMKEKGDIPEGYSVSREKKERFSLILESASTNQTSMYLCASNERGGPIDTQYFGPGTRLTVL.